Listed here are 4 T cell receptor beta chains from one sample, sequenced in a study of OX40 agonist ivuxolimab in advanced cancers. Generated by immunoSEQ multiplex PCR, the TCRdb table keeps only in-frame clones and is missing some. Of roughly 62,000 clones in the sample, around 90% were seen once. The sample in question was CD4+ or CD8+ T cells sorted from blood, obtained in a trial of the OX40 agonist ivuxolimab. These receptors all come from an adult with an advanced solid tumor such as melanoma, head and neck, liver or kidney cancer.

The rearrangement uses TRBV6-5 and TRBJ2-2, with 7 bases that match TRBD2. This CDR3 spans 16 amino acids. V trimming: 2 bases; J trimming: 3 bases; junction bases outside the gene matches: 6. The V gene's germline CDR1 is MNHEY and CDR2 SVGAGI. The CDR3 DNA sequence: TGTGCCAGCAGTTACCATGCAGGGAGGGACACCGGGGAGCTGTTTTTT. It yields the protein CASSYHAGRDTGELFF.

The rearrangement links TRBV7-9 to TRBJ2-1; 8 nucleotides align to TRBD2. This CDR3 has 18 amino acids. Germline CDR1 reads SEHNR; CDR2 reads FQNEAQ (reference sequence). V was clipped by 1 base and J by 4 bases; unmatched bases: 12. CDR3 DNA sequence: TGTGCCAGCAGCTTAGTTTTTAGCGGGAATAAGTCTTACAATGAGCAGTTCTTC. It encodes CASSLVFSGNKSYNEQFF.

CDR3 in DNA: TGTGCCAGCAGTTACTCGGGTTGGACAGGGGTTTACGAGCAGTACTTC. This encodes CASSYSGWTGVYEQYF. V gene TRBV6-6 combines with J gene TRBJ2-7, with 9 bases matching TRBD1. CDR1 and CDR2 from the germline V gene are MNHNY and SVGAGI (reference sequence). Unmatched junction bases numbered 7, after V lost 0 bases and J lost 4 bases. The CDR3 is 16 residues long.

The rearrangement joins TRBV2 to TRBJ2-1; D call uncertain. The CDR3 extends over 16 amino acids. Germline loops: CDR1 SNHLY, CDR2 FYNNEI. Trimming took off 2 bases at V and 5 bases at J, with 16 bases between the two ends. The CDR3 DNA follows: TGTGCCAGCAGTGAAAGTATGGGGATTCGGGACAATGAGCAGTTCTTC. It codes for CASSESMGIRDNEQFF.